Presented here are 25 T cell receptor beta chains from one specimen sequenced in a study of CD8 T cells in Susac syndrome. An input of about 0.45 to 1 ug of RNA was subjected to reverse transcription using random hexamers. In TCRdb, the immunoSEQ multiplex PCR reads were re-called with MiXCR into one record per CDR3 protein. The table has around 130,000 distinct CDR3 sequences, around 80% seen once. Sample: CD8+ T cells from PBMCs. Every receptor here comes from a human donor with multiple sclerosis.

In nucleotides, the CDR3 is TGTGCCACCAGCAGAGATCACGGGGGTGGAAACACCATATATTTT. Its translation is CATSRDHGGGNTIYF. The chain joins TRBV15 to TRBJ1-3, with D perhaps TRBD1 (5 bases). Between the trimmed V and J ends, which lost 0 bases and 3 bases, there was a span of 9 bases. Germline assignment: CDR1 LNHNV and CDR2 YYDKDF (reference sequence). The CDR3 is 15 amino acids.

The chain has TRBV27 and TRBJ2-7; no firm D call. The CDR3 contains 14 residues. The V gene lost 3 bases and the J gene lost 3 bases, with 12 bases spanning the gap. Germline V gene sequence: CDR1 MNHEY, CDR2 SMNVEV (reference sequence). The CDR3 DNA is TGTGCCAGCAGTTTCATTGGGCAGGTCTACGAGCAGTACTTC. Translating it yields CASSFIGQVYEQYF.

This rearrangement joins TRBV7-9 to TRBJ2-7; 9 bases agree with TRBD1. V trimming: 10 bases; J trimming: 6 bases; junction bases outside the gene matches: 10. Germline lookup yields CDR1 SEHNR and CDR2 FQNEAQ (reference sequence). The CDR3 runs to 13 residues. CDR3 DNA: TGTGCCATCGATACCGGACAGGGGAGCGAGCAGTACGTC. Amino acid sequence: CAIDTGQGSEQYV.

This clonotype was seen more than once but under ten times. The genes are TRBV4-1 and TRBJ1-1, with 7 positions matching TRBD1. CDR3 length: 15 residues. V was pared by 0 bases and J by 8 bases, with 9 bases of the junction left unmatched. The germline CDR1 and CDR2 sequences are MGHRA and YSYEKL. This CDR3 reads CASSQDDQGQREAFF. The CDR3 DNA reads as TGCGCCAGCAGCCAAGATGACCAGGGACAGCGGGAAGCTTTCTTT.

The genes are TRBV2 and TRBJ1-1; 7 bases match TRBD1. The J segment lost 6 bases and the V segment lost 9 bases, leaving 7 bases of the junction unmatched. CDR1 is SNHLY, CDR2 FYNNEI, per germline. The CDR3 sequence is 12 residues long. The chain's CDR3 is CASLRGPAEAFF. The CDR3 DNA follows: TGTGCCAGTCTTAGGGGGCCCGCTGAAGCTTTCTTT.

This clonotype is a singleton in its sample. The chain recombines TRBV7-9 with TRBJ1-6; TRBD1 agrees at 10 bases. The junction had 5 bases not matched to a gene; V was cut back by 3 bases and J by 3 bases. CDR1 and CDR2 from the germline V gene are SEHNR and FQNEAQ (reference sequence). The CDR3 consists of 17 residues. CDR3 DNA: TGTGCCAGCAGCTTCGGGACAGGGGCCGTCTATAATTCACCCCTCCACTTT. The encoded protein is CASSFGTGAVYNSPLHF.

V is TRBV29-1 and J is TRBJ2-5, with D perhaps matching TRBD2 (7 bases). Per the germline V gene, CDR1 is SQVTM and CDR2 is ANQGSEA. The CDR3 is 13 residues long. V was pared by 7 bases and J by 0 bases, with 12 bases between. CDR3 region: CSAGGQYQETQYF. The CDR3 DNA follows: TGCAGCGCCGGGGGGCAGTACCAAGAGACCCAGTACTTC.

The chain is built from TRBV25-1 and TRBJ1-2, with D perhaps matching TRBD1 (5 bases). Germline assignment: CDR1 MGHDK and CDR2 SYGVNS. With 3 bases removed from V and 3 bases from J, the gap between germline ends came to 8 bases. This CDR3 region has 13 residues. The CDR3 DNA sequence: TGTGCCAGCAGTGATGGGGGATACTATGGCTACACCTTC. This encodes CASSDGGYYGYTF.

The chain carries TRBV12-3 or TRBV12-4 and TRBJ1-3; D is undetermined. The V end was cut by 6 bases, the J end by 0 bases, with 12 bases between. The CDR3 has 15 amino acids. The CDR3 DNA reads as TGTGCCAGCAGCGAATACCTGAGCTCTGGAAACACCATATATTTT. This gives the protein CASSEYLSSGNTIYF.

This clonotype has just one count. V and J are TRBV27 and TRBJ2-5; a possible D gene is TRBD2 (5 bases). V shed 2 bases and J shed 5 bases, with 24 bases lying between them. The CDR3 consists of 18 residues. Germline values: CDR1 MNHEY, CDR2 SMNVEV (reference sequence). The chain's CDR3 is CASSLIGSEGPVRETQYF. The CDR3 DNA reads TGTGCCAGCAGTTTAATAGGGTCTGAGGGCCCGGTACGGGAGACCCAGTACTTC.

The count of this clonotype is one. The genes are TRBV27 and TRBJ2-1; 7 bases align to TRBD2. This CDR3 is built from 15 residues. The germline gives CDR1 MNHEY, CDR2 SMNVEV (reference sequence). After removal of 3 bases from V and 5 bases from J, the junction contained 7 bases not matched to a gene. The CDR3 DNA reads TGTGCCAGCAGTTTCTGGCTAGCGGACAACAATGAGCAGTTCTTC. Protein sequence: CASSFWLADNNEQFF.

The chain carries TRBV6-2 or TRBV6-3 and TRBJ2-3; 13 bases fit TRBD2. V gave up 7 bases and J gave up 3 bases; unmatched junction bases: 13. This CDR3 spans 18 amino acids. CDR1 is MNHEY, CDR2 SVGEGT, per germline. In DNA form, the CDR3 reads TGTGCCAGCAAAGGGGGACTAGCGGGAAATCGGGGGACAGATACGCAGTATTTT. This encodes CASKGGLAGNRGTDTQYF.

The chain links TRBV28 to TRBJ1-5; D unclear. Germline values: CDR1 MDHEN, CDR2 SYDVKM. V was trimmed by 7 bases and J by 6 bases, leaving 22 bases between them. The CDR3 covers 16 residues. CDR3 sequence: CASIPLSGEASQPQHF. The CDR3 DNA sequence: TGTGCCAGCATCCCTCTTTCCGGGGAGGCGAGTCAGCCCCAGCATTTT. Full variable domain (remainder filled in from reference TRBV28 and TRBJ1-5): DVKVTQSSRYLVKRTGEKVFLECVQDMDHENMFWYRQDPGLGLRLIYFSYDVKMKEKGDIPEGYSVSREKKERFSLILESASTNQTSMYLCASIPLSGEASQPQHFGDGTRLSIL.

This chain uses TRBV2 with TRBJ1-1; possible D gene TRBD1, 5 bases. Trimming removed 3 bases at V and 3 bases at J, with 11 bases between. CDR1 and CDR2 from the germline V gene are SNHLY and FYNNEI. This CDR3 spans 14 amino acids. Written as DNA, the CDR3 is TGTGCCAGCAGTGAGGGGCTAGGGTACACTGAAGCTTTCTTT. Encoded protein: CASSEGLGYTEAFF.

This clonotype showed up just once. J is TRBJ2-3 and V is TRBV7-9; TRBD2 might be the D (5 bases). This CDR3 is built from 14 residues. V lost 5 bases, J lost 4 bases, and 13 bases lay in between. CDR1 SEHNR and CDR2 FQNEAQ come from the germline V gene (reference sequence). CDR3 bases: TGTGCCAGCAGCCCGGGGTCAGTCGCAGATACGCAGTATTTT. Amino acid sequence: CASSPGSVADTQYF.

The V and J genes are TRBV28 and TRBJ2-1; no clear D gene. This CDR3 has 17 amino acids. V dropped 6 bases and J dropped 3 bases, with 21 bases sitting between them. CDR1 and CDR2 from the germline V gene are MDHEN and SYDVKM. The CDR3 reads CASRLLGLAVGYNEQFF. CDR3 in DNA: TGTGCCAGCAGACTGTTGGGGTTGGCGGTAGGCTACAATGAGCAGTTCTTC.

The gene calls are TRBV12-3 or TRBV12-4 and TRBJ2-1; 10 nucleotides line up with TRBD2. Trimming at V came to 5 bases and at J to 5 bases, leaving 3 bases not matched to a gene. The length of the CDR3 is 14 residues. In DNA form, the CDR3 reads TGTGCCAGCAGTCCTAGCGGGAGTAACAATGAGCAGTTCTTC. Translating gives CASSPSGSNNEQFF.

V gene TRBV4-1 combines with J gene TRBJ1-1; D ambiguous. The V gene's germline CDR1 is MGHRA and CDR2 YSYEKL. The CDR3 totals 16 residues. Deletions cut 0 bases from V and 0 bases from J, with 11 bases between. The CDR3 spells CASSQEMGRMNTEAFF. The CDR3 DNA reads TGCGCCAGCAGCCAAGAAATGGGCAGGATGAACACTGAAGCTTTCTTT.

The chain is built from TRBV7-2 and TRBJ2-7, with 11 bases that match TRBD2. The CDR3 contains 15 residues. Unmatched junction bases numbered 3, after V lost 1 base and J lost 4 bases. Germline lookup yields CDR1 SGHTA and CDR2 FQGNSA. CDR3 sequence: CASSLEGTSGYEQYV. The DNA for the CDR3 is TGTGCCAGCAGCTTAGAGGGGACTAGCGGTTACGAGCAGTACGTC.

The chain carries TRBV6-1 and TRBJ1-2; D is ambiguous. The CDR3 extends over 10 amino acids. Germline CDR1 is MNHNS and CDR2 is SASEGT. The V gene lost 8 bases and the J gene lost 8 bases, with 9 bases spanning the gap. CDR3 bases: TGTGCCAGCCTGTCGGACGGCTACACCTTC. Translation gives CASLSDGYTF.

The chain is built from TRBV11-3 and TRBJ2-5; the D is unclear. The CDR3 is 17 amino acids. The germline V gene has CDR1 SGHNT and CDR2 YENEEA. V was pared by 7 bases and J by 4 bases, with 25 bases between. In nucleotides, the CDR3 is TGTGCCAGCACCCTGGCCGAAGGCAGACCAGTAGGAGAGACCCAGTACTTC. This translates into CASTLAEGRPVGETQYF.

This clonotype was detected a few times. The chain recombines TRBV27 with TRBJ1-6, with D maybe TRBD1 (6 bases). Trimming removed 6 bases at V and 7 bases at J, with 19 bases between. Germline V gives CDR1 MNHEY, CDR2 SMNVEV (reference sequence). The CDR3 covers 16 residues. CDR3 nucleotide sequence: TGTGCCAGCAGAGGTCAGGGGTCCTTCTCCAATTCACCCCTCCACTTT. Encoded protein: CASRGQGSFSNSPLHF.

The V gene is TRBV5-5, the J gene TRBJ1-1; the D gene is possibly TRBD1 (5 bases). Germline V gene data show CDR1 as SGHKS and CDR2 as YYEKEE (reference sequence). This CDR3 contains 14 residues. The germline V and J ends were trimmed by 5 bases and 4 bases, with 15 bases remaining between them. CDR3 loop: CASSFTLGGTEAFF. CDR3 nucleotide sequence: TGTGCCAGCAGTTTTACCCTTGGGGGCACTGAAGCTTTCTTT.

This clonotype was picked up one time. The CDR3 here is CASSQDARVTEAFF. The CDR3 nucleotides are TGTGCCAGCAGCCAAGATGCGCGAGTCACTGAAGCTTTCTTT. This chain uses TRBV3-1 with TRBJ1-1; D ambiguous. Germline assignment: CDR1 LGHDT and CDR2 YNNKEL (reference sequence). The V end was cut by 0 bases, the J end by 4 bases, with 9 bases between. The CDR3 length is 14 residues.

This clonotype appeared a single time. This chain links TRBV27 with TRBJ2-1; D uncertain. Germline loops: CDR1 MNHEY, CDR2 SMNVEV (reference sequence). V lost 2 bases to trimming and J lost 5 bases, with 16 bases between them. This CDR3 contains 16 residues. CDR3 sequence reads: CASSLQAVVENNEQFF. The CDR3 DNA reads TGTGCCAGCAGTTTACAGGCGGTAGTGGAAAACAATGAGCAGTTCTTC.